This TCR beta chain stems from a study of control samples from healthy donors and cancer patients. This clone was observed once. The V and J ends lost 4 bases and 2 bases respectively, with 9 bases between them. The germline gives CDR1 LGHDT, CDR2 YNNKEL (reference sequence). CDR3 length equals 14 residues. Some clones are missing from TCRdb's copy, which holds only in-frame ones; the method was immunoSEQ multiplex PCR. The table records about 160,000 clones, roughly 89% of them present only once. This chain links TRBV3-1 (or the pseudogene TRBV3-2) with TRBJ1-5, with D unclear. Sequencing input: blood. The receptor was derived from a man aged 25-45 years in good health. The CDR3 region is CASSLHGGNQPQHF. Written as DNA, the CDR3 is TGTGCCAGCAGCCTCCACGGGGGCAATCAGCCCCAGCATTTT.